The clone carrying this T cell receptor (beta chain) was picked up one time. The sample comes from a study of T cell responses to AZD1222 COVID-19 vaccine. Some clones are missing from TCRdb's copy, which holds only in-frame ones; the method was immunoSEQ multiplex PCR. The data contain 80,000 or so clones, about 80% of them singletons. This material consisted of peripheral blood, taken 28 days after the second dose of the MenACWY control vaccine. The sequence derives from an adult who received the MenACWY meningococcal vaccine as a control.

The CDR3 bases are TGTGCCAGCAGCTTAAAGGCGGAGACTACGCAGTATTTT. It specifies CASSLKAETTQYF. The genes are TRBV7-3 and TRBJ2-3; the D is unclear. Germline-derived CDR1 and CDR2 are SGHTA and FQGTGA. CDR3 length equals 13 residues. V was clipped by 1 base and J by 8 bases, with 10 bases between them.